Reported below is one T cell receptor beta chain. This sample stems from a study of control samples from healthy donors and cancer patients. Trimming removed 3 bases at V and 5 bases at J, with 16 bases between. The CDR3 has 15 amino acids. Germline V gene lookup returns CDR1 KGHSH and CDR2 LQKENI. Some clones are missing from TCRdb's copy, which holds only in-frame ones; the method was immunoSEQ multiplex PCR. The data contain approximately 94,000 clones, roughly 90% of them singletons. The source material was blood. This chain links TRBV18 with TRBJ2-5, with D perhaps TRBD2 (6 bases). This TCR derives from a woman in her forties or fifties in good health. The CDR3 loop is CASSPGAGPEETQYF. Written as DNA, the CDR3 is TGTGCCAGCTCACCCGGCGCGGGGCCCGAGGAGACCCAGTACTTC.